A single sample gave rise to the 9 T cell receptor beta chains below, sequenced in a study of human T cells and chemical hapten exposure. A single record per CDR3 protein comes from TCRdb applying MiXCR to the RACE reads. The table lists 97,000 or so distinct CDR3 sequences, roughly a quarter of them singletons. As to time point: patch test 3, about 24 weeks after DPC sensitization. The treatment: therapeutic diphenylcyclopropenone sensitization with weekly scalp DPC. The sequencing here drew on whole blood, taken in connection with sensitization to the hapten diphenylcyclopropenone (DPC). The receptors here all came from a man aged 35-49 years with alopecia areata. Some clones in this sample may be carry-over from other donors' samples.

The chain links TRBV28 to TRBJ1-4, with a tentative D call TRBD1 (5 bases). The CDR3 loop spans 14 amino acids. Trimming took off 5 bases at V and 8 bases at J, with 15 bases between the two ends. Germline CDR1 is MDHEN and CDR2 is SYDVKM. This CDR3 reads CASSPPGGREKLFF. The CDR3 nucleotides read TGTGCCAGCAGTCCTCCCGGGGGGAGGGAAAAACTGTTTTTT.

This chain joins TRBV28 and TRBJ1-1; TRBD1 might be the D (5 bases). The CDR3 has 15 amino acids. The germline CDR1 and CDR2 sequences are MDHEN and SYDVKM. Trimming removed 6 bases at V and 0 bases at J, with 14 bases between. The DNA for the CDR3 is TGTGCCAGCAGGGGACTCCTGGGGGTGAACACTGAAGCTTTCTTT. It translates to CASRGLLGVNTEAFF.

The CDR3 here is CASSLQMRSYTDTQYF. The DNA for the CDR3 is TGTGCCAGCAGTTTACAGATGAGGAGCTACACAGATACGCAGTATTTT. The rearrangement uses TRBV27 and TRBJ2-3; the D is unclear. Trimming removed 2 bases from V and 2 bases from J, with 14 bases in between. The CDR3 consists of 16 residues. CDR1 and CDR2 from the germline V gene are MNHEY and SMNVEV (reference sequence).

This sequence joins TRBV13 and TRBJ2-1; 7 bases match TRBD2. Trimming at V came to 5 bases and at J to 7 bases, leaving 8 bases not matched to a gene. Germline CDR1 is PRHDT and CDR2 is FYEKMQ (reference sequence). The CDR3 consists of 14 residues. For the CDR3, the DNA is TGTGCCAGCAGCGTTCGGACTAGGGGTAATGAGCAGTTCTTC. It codes for CASSVRTRGNEQFF.

This rearrangement joins TRBV12-3 or TRBV12-4 to TRBJ1-1; maybe TRBD1 (6 bases). The CDR3 is 13 residues long. V gave up 6 bases and J gave up 0 bases, with 8 bases separating them. This CDR3 is CASSRQVNTEAFF. The CDR3, as DNA: TGTGCCAGCAGCAGACAGGTGAACACTGAAGCTTTCTTT.

The chain combines TRBV29-1 with TRBJ2-2, with TRBD2 matching over 9 bases. CDR1 is SQVTM and CDR2 is ANQGSEA in the germline V gene. There are 15 residues in the CDR3. The V segment lost 3 bases and the J segment 2 bases; nucleotides outside the gene matches: 4. The CDR3 DNA is TGCAGCGTTGATAGCGGGAGTATTAACACCGGGGAGCTGTTTTTT. This translates into CSVDSGSINTGELFF.

This clonotype was recorded many times. This chain joins TRBV20-1 and TRBJ2-5; the match to TRBD2 covers 13 bases. The CDR3 is 14 residues long. Per germline, CDR1 DFQATT and CDR2 SNEGSKA (reference sequence). The V gene end was trimmed by 3 bases and the J gene end by 5 bases; junction bases not matched to a gene: 3. Here the CDR3 DNA reads TGCAGTGCTAGGACTAGCGGGAGGTTGGAGACCCAGTACTTC. This encodes CSARTSGRLETQYF.

The chain links TRBV30 to TRBJ1-2; no firm D call. V lost 2 bases, J lost 7 bases, and 8 bases lay in between. From germline, CDR1 is GTSNPN and CDR2 SVGIG (reference sequence). CDR3 length equals 11 residues. CDR3 nucleotide sequence: TGTGCCTGGAGTCCGCACTCTGGCTACACCTTC. Its protein is CAWSPHSGYTF.

DNA of the CDR3: TGTGCCAGCAGTCCCTCAGGGGTGAGCAATCAGCCCCAGCATTTT. As protein: CASSPSGVSNQPQHF. This chain uses TRBV6-5 with TRBJ1-5; weak D call: TRBD1 (6 bases). The CDR3 has 15 amino acids. CDR1 MNHEY and CDR2 SVGAGI come from the germline V gene. Trimming shortened V by 5 bases and J by 1 base, and 12 bases separated the two germline ends.